The clone carrying this T cell receptor beta chain was detected only a few times. V was clipped by 2 bases and J by 6 bases, with 13 bases between them. Germline assignment: CDR1 DFQATT and CDR2 SNEGSKA (reference sequence). This CDR3 region has 13 residues. This sample was included in a study of T-cell reconstitution after alpha-beta-depleted transplantation in children. Unique molecular identifiers were built into the TCRbeta library. TCRdb redid the calling of the PCR reads with MiXCR, one entry per CDR3 protein. Among approximately 510,000 distinct CDR3 sequences, around 19% were seen once, and the ten largest hold 3.3%.

The chain uses TRBV20-1 and TRBJ1-2, with no clear D. The starting material was PBMCs from the stem cell graft donor, obtained from the stem cell graft. The clonotype comes from a human donor who donated a stem cell graft to a child with acute lymphoblastic leukemia. This CDR3 reads CSARIGPTHGYTF. DNA for the CDR3: TGCAGTGCTAGAATAGGTCCAACCCATGGCTACACCTTC.